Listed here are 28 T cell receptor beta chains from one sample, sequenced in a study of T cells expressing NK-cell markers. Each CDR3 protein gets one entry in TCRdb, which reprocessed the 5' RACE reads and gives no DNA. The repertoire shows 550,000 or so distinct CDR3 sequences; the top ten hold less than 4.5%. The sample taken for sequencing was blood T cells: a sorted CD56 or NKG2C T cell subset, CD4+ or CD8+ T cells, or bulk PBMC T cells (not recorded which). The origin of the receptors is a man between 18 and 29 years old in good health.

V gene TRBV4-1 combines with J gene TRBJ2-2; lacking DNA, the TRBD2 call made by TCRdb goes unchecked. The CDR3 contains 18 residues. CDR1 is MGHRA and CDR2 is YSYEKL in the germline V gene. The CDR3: CASSQDLQGLAVTGELFF.

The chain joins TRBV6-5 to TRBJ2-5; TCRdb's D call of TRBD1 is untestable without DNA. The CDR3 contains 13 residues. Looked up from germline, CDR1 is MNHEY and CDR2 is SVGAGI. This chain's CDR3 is CASSYDRVQTQYF.

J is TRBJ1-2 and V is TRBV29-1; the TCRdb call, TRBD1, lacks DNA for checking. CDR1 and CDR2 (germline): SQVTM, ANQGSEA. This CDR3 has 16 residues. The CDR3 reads CSVEPRDTTPLYGYTF. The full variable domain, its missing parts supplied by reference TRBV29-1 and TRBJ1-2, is SAVISQKPSRDICQRGTSLTIQCQVDSQVTMMFWYRQQPGQSLTLIATANQGSEATYESGFVIDKFPISRPNLTFSTLTVSNMSPEDSSIYLCSVEPRDTTPLYGYTFGSGTRLTVV.

The CDR3 reads CSVGGLAGLTSYEQYF. The chain has TRBV29-1 and TRBJ2-7; the TCRdb D gene call, TRBD2, has no DNA to confirm it. Germline V gives CDR1 SQVTM, CDR2 ANQGSEA. CDR3 length equals 16 residues.

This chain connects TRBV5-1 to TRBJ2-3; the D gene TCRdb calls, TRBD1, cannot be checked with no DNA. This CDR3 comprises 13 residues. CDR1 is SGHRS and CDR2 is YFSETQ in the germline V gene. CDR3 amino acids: CASPGQITDTQYF.

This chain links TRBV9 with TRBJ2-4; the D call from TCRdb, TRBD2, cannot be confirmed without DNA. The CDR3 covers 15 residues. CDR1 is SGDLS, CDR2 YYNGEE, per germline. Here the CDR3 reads CASSVGLAVKNIQYF. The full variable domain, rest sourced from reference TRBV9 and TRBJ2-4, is DSGVTQTPKHLITATGQRVTLRCSPRSGDLSVYWYQQSLDQGLQFLIQYYNGEERAKGNILERFSAQQFPDLHSELNLSSLELGDSALYFCASSVGLAVKNIQYFGAGTRLSVL.

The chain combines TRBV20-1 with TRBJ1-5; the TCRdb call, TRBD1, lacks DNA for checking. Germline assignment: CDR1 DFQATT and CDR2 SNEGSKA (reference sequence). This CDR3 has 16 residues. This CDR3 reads CSARDFSEGDGQPQHF.

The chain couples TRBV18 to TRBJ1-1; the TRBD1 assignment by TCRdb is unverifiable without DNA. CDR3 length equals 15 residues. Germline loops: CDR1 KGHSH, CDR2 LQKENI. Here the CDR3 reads CASSPYPVTNTEAFF.

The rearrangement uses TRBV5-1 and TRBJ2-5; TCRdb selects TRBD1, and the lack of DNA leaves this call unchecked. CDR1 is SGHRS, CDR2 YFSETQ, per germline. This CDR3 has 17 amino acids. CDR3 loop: CASSLDHGQRGQETQYF.

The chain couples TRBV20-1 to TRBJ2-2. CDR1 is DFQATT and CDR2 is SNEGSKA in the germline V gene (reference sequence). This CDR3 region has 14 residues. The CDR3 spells CSARERGRTGELFF.

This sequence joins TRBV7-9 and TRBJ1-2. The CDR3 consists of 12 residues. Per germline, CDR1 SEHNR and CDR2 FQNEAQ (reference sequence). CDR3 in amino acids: CASSSNYYGYTF.

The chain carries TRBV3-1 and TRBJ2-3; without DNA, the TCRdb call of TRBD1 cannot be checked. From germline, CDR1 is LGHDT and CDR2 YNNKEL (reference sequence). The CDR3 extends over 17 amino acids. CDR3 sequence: CASSQSPAGAWTDTQYF.

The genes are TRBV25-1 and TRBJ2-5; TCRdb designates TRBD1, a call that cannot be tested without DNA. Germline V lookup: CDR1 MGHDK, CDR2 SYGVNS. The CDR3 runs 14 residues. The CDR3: CASSERGLAETQYF.

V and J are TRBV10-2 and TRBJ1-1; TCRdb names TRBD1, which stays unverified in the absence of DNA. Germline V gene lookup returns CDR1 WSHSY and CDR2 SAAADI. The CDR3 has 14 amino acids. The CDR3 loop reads CASREGQANTEAFF.

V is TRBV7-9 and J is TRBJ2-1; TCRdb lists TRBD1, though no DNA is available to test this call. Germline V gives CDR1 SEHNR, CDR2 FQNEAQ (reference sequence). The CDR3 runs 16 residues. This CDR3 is CASSSTRDRIGNEQFF.

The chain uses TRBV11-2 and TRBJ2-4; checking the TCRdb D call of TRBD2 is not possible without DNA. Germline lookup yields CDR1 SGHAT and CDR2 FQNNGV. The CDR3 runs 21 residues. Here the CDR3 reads CASSEIPGLAGRPLAKNIQYF.

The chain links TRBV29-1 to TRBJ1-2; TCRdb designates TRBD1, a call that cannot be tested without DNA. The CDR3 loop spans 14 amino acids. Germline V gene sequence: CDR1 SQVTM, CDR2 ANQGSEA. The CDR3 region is CSVETRTGAYGYTF.

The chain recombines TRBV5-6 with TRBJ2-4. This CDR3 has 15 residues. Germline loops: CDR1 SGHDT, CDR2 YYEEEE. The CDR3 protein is CASSHPRLAKNIQYF.

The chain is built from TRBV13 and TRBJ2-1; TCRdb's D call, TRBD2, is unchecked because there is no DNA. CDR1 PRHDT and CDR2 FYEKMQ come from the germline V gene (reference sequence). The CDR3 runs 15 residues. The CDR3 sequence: CASSFRLAGGDEQFF.

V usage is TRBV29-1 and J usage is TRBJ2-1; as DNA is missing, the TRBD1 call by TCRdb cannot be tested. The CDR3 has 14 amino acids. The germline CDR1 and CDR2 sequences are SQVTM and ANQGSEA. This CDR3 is CSVTYRVVSNEQFF.

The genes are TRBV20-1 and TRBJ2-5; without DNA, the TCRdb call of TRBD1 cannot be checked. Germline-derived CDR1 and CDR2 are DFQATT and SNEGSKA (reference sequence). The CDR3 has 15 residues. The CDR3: CSANHPGATQETQYF.

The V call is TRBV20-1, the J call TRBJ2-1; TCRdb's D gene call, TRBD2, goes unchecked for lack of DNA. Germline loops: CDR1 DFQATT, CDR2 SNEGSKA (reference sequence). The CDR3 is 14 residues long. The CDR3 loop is CSARSAGLGNEQFF.

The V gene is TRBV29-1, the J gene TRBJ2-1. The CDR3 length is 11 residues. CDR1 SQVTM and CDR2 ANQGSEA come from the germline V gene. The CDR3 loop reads CSVLLSGEQFF.

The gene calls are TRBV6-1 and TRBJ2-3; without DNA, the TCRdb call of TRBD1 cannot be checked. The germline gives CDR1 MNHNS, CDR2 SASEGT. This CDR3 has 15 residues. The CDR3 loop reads CASSEGWGSTDTQYF.

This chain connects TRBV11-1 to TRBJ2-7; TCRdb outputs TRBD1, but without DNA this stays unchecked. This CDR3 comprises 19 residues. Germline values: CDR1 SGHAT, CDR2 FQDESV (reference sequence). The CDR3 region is CASSPTPKRQAALGYEQYF.

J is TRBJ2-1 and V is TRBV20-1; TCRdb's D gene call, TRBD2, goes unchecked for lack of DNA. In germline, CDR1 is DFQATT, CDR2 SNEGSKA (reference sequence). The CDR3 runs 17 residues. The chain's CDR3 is CSARVELAGGRPNEQFF.

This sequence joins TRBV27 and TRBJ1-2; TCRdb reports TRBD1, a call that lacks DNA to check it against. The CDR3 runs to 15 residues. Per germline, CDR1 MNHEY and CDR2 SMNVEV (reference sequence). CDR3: CASSQTGGAVYGYTF.

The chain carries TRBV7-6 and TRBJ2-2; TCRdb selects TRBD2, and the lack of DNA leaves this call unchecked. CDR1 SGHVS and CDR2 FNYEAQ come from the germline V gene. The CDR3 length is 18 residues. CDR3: CASSFAVTSGRGTGELFF.